The T cell receptor (beta chain) described here comes from a study of T cell repertoires in cytomegalovirus infection. Looking at the study overall: Carrying CMV and the relevant HLA type showed in public TCR beta signatures.

TCRdb re-called the reads through MiXCR, storing one row per CDR3 protein. The data contain approximately 730,000 distinct CDR3 sequences, roughly 28% of them singletons. To note about this clonotype: Its antigen is unknown.

This clonotype was sampled from a human donor in good health (CMV status not recorded). Some clones in this sample may be carry-over from other donors' samples. Sequencing used cultured CD8+ T cells from PBMCs, obtained from culture after CMV antigen stimulation.

CDR3 amino acids: CASSPRGSGETQYF. The CDR3 DNA follows: TGTGCCAGCAGCCCGCGGGGGAGCGGGGAGACCCAGTACTTC. The rearrangement links TRBV7-6 to TRBJ2-5, with 7 positions matching TRBD2. With 5 bases clipped from V and 5 bases from J, the junction kept 8 bases outside the gene matches. The CDR3 is made up of 14 amino acids. The germline V gene encodes CDR1 SGHVS and CDR2 FNYEAQ.